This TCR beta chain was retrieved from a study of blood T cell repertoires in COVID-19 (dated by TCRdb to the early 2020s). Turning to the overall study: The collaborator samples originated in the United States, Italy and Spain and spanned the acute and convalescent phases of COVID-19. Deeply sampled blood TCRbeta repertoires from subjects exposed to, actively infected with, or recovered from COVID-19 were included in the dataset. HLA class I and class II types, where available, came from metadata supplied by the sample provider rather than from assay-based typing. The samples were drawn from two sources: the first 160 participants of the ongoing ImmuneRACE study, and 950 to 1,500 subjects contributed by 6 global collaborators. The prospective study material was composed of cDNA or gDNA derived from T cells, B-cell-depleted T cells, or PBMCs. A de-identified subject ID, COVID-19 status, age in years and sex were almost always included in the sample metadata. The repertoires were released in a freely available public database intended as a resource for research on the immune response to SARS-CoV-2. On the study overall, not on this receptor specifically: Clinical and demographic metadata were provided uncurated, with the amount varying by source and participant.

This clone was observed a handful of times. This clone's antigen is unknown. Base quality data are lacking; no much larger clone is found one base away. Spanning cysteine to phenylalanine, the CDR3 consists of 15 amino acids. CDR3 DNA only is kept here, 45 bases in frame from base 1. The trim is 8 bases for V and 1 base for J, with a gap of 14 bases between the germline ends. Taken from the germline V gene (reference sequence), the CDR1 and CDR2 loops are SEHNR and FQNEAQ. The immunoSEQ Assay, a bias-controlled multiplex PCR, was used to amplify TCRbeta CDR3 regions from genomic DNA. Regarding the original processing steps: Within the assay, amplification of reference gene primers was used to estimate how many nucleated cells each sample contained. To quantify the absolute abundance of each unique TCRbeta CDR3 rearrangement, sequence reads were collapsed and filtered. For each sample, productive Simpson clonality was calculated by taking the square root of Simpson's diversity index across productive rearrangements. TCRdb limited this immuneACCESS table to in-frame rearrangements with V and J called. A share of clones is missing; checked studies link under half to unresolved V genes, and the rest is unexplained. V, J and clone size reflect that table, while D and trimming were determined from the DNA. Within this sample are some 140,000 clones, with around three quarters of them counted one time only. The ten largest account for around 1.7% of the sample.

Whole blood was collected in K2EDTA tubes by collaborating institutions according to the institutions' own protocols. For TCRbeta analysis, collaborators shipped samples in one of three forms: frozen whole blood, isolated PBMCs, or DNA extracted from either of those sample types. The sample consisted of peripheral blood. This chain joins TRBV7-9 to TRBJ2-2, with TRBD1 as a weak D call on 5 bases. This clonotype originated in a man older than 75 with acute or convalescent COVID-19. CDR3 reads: CASAFGQGNTGELFF. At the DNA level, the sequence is TGTGCCAGCGCTTTTGGGCAGGGGAACACCGGGGAGCTGTTTTTT.